The 10 T cell receptor beta chains below come from one sample, sequenced in a study of beta chain features in type 1 diabetes. All of the isolated RNA was reverse transcribed, so expressed TCRB transcripts were sequenced. TCRdb's table, derived via immunoSEQ multiplex PCR, lists solely in-frame clones and lacks some. The sample gives under 950,000 clones, 15% to 20% of which show up once; 0.023% is in the top ten. Material for sequencing was naive CD4+ T cells from blood. Receptor source: a woman aged 18 to 35 in good health.

In regard to this clone: This CDR3 is also generated by other DNA sequences in the sample. CDR3 loop: CSASGGNEQFF. CDR3 sequence (DNA): TGCAGTGCTAGTGGGGGTAATGAGCAGTTCTTC. V gene TRBV20-1 combines with J gene TRBJ2-1; D possibly uses TRBD1 or TRBD2 (5 bases each). The CDR3 contains 11 residues. The germline gives CDR1 DFQATT, CDR2 SNEGSKA (reference sequence). Between the trimmed V and J ends, which lost 3 bases and 7 bases, there was a span of 7 bases.

V and J are TRBV27 and TRBJ2-7; 11 bases line up with TRBD2. Unmatched junction bases numbered 11, after V lost 5 bases and J lost 5 bases. The CDR3 contains 16 residues. Germline-derived CDR1 and CDR2 are MNHEY and SMNVEV (reference sequence). For the CDR3, the DNA is TGTGCCAGCAGTACCCTAGCGGGAGGACGCGGGAACGAGCAGTACTTC. Protein sequence: CASSTLAGGRGNEQYF.

The chain combines TRBV6-5 with TRBJ2-7; 7 bases agree with TRBD2. The length of the CDR3 is 15 residues. The V gene end was trimmed by 2 bases and the J gene end by 4 bases; junction bases not matched to a gene: 8. Germline V gene data show CDR1 as MNHEY and CDR2 as SVGAGI. The CDR3 protein is CASSYGGTKSYEQYF. For the CDR3, the DNA is TGTGCCAGCAGTTACGGTGGGACTAAATCGTACGAGCAGTACTTC.

This clone occurred a few times. The V gene is TRBV7-2, the J gene TRBJ2-3; D is ambiguous. V lost 1 base to trimming and J lost 8 bases, with 16 bases between them. The germline gives CDR1 SGHTA, CDR2 FQGNSA. This CDR3 has 15 amino acids. The chain's CDR3 is CASSLDPGIPSTQYF. Here the CDR3 DNA reads TGTGCCAGCAGCTTAGATCCGGGTATCCCGAGTACGCAGTATTTT.

V gene TRBV5-8 combines with J gene TRBJ2-7; D perhaps matches TRBD2 (5 bases). Germline CDR1 SGHTS, CDR2 YDEGEE. V was shortened by 0 bases and J by 12 bases, with 16 bases between the two germline ends. CDR3 length equals 13 residues. CDR3 residues: CASSLASAPRGYF. DNA of the CDR3: TGTGCCAGCAGCTTGGCATCAGCACCCCGGGGGTACTTC.

This clone came up many times. The rearrangement uses TRBV21-1 and TRBJ2-3; the table calls TRBD1, which could not be checked here. TRBV21-1 is described as a pseudogene. The CDR3 is 16 residues long. The CDR3 DNA follows: TGTGCCAGCAGCGCGACGGACAGGGCGTGGGCAGATACGCAGTATTTT. It is translated as CASSATDRAWADTQYF.

This clone was found a few times. The V gene is TRBV7-9, the J gene TRBJ2-7, with 12 bases matching TRBD1. This CDR3 has 15 amino acids. The trim removed 0 bases at V and 6 bases at J, leaving 3 bases unmatched. Germline V lookup: CDR1 SEHNR, CDR2 FQNEAQ (reference sequence). As DNA, the CDR3 is TGTGCCAGCAGCTTAGCAGGGACAGGGGGCGGCGAGCAGTACTTC. This codes for CASSLAGTGGGEQYF.

As to this clone: Other DNA sequences in the sample encode the same CDR3. The chain is built from TRBV20-1 and TRBJ2-1; D tentatively fits TRBD1 or TRBD2 (5 bases each). V was pared by 5 bases and J by 8 bases, with 10 bases between. CDR1 DFQATT and CDR2 SNEGSKA come from the germline V gene (reference sequence). The CDR3 covers 11 residues. In DNA, the CDR3 is TGCAGTGCTTCTAGAGGGGATGAGCAGTTCTTC. This encodes CSASRGDEQFF.

The V and J genes are TRBV4-1 and TRBJ2-2; D perhaps matches TRBD2 (6 bases). CDR1 is MGHRA and CDR2 is YSYEKL in the germline V gene. This CDR3 is built from 14 residues. V lost 3 bases and J lost 8, with 13 bases in between. The CDR3 DNA follows: TGCGCCAGCAGCCAGCCGACTAGACGAGGGGAGCTGTTTTTT. Its protein is CASSQPTRRGELFF.

CDR3: CASKVTGTSGNWQFF. CDR3 in DNA: TGTGCCAGCAAAGTGACCGGGACTAGCGGGAATTGGCAGTTCTTC. J is TRBJ2-1 and V is TRBV6-5; TRBD2 matches at 13 bases. The V gene's germline CDR1 is MNHEY and CDR2 SVGAGI. With 7 bases clipped from V and 12 bases from J, the junction kept 12 bases outside the gene matches. This CDR3 comprises 15 residues.